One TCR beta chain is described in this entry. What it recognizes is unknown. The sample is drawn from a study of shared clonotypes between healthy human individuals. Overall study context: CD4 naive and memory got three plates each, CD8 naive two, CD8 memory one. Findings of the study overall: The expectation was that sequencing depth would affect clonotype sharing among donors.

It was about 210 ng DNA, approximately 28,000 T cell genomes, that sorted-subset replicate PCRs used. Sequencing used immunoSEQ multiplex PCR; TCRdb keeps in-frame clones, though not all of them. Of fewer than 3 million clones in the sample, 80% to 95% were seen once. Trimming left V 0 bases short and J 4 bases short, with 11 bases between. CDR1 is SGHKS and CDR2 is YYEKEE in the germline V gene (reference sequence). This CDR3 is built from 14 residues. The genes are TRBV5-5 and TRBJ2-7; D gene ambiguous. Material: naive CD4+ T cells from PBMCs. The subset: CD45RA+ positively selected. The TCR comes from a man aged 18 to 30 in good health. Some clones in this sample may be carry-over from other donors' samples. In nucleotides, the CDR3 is TGTGCCAGCAGCTTGGACAGCTTTAGATACGAGCAGTACTTC. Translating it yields CASSLDSFRYEQYF.